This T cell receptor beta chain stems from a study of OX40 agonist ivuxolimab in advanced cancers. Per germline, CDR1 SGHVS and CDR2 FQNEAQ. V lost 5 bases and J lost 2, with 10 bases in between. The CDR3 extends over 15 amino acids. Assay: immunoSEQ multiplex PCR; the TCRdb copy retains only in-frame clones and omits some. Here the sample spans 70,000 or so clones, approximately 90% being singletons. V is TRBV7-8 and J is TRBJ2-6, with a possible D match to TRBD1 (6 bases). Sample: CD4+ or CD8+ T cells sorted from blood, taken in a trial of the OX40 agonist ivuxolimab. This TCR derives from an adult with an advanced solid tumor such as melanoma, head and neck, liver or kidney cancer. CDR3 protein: CASSATGTGANVLTF. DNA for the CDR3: TGTGCCAGCAGCGCTACAGGGACTGGGGCCAACGTCCTGACTTTC.